Below are 22 T cell receptor beta chains sequenced from a single sample in a study of shared clonotypes between healthy human individuals (dated by TCRdb to 2019 to 2021). Library preparation employed the immunoSEQ multiplex PCR assay. TCRdb mirrors the immuneACCESS table, restricted to in-frame sequences. Some clones are absent from its copies; in checked studies, under half trace to an unresolved V gene, and the reason for the others is unknown. The sample table shows under 2,500,000 clones, and nearly 97% are seen once. More than 0.1% of the sample is taken by the ten largest. The sample was naive CD4+ T cells sorted from blood. The cell subset or site label on this specimen signifies: CD45RA+ positively selected. Every receptor here comes from a man aged 18 to 30 in good health.

The chain recombines TRBV14 with TRBJ2-5; no reliable D call. The CDR3 is 15 amino acids. Trimming stripped 1 base from V and 2 bases from J, with 11 bases between. Germline CDR1 SGHDN, CDR2 FVKESK. The CDR3, as DNA: TGTGCCAGCAGCCAAGGGGTGACTCTTCAAGAGACCCAGTACTTC. It translates to CASSQGVTLQETQYF.

The rearrangement links TRBV2 to TRBJ2-7; D uncertain. Germline loops: CDR1 SNHLY, CDR2 FYNNEI. Trimming removed 6 bases at V and 5 bases at J, with 8 bases between. The CDR3 contains 11 residues. This CDR3 is CASSRFHEQYF. The CDR3 DNA follows: TGTGCCAGCAGCAGGTTTCACGAGCAGTACTTC. The variable domain in full, completed from reference TRBV2 and TRBJ2-7, reads EPEVTQTPSHQVTQMGQEVILRCVPISNHLYFYWYRQILGQKVEFLVSFYNNEISEKSEIFDDQFSVERPDGSNFTLKIRSTKLEDSAMYFCASSRFHEQYFGPGTRLTVT.

The chain carries TRBV4-2 and TRBJ2-4; 9 bases are a match to TRBD2. The CDR3 contains 17 residues. The junction had 4 bases not matched to a gene; V was cut back by 0 bases and J by 1 base. The germline V gene encodes CDR1 LGHNA and CDR2 YNFKEQ. The CDR3 nucleotides read TGTGCCAGCAGCCAAGAGCGGGGGGGCGGGGCCAAAAACATTCAGTACTTC. Translation gives CASSQERGGGAKNIQYF.

The chain is built from TRBV30 and TRBJ1-1; D is ambiguous. With 1 base removed from V and 0 bases from J, the gap between germline ends came to 6 bases. From germline, CDR1 is GTSNPN and CDR2 SVGIG (reference sequence). This CDR3 is built from 13 residues. The CDR3 loop is CAWSEGLNTEAFF. The DNA of the CDR3 is TGTGCCTGGAGTGAGGGCTTGAACACTGAAGCTTTCTTT.

The V and J genes are TRBV29-1 and TRBJ2-1, with D perhaps TRBD1 or TRBD2 (5 bases each). The germline gives CDR1 SQVTM, CDR2 ANQGSEA. The CDR3 is 13 amino acids. The V end lost 8 bases, the J end lost 5 bases, and 16 bases lay between the germline ends. The CDR3 loop is CSSNGATHNEQFF. The DNA of the CDR3 is TGCAGCTCAAACGGGGCCACCCACAATGAGCAGTTCTTC.

The rearrangement uses TRBV7-9 and TRBJ1-6; 8 nucleotides match TRBD1. The germline V gene encodes CDR1 SEHNR and CDR2 FQNEAQ (reference sequence). With V trimmed by 2 bases and J by 7 bases, 4 bases remained unmatched. The CDR3 is made up of 15 amino acids. The CDR3 region is CASSLQGALNSPLHF. DNA of the CDR3: TGTGCCAGCAGCTTACAGGGGGCCTTGAATTCACCCCTCCACTTT.

This sequence joins TRBV4-1 and TRBJ1-2; maybe TRBD1 (6 bases). The V gene's germline CDR1 is MGHRA and CDR2 YSYEKL. The V and J ends lost 3 bases and 2 bases respectively, with 13 bases between them. The CDR3 consists of 15 residues. The CDR3 nucleotides read TGCGCCAGCAGCCATGGCAGGGGAGAGAACTATGGCTACACCTTC. Residues: CASSHGRGENYGYTF.

In this sample, this clone turned up a few times. This chain connects TRBV7-9 to TRBJ1-4; possibly TRBD1 for D (5 bases). Per germline, CDR1 SEHNR and CDR2 FQNEAQ (reference sequence). V lost 0 bases to trimming and J lost 8 bases, with 19 bases between them. The length of the CDR3 is 17 residues. The CDR3 spells CASSLALGQGLREKLFF. The CDR3 DNA reads TGTGCCAGCAGCTTAGCGCTGGGGCAGGGTTTGAGGGAAAAACTGTTTTTT.

The V call is TRBV27, the J call TRBJ2-3; D perhaps matches TRBD2 (6 bases). The germline V and J ends were trimmed by 2 bases and 2 bases, with 11 bases remaining between them. The CDR3 length is 15 residues. CDR1 is MNHEY, CDR2 SMNVEV, per germline (reference sequence). The CDR3 is CASSLASEATDTQYF. In DNA form, the CDR3 reads TGTGCCAGCAGTTTAGCTAGCGAGGCCACAGATACGCAGTATTTT.

The chain links TRBV28 to TRBJ1-1, with 9 bases identical to TRBD1. With 7 bases clipped from V and 10 bases from J, the junction kept 10 bases outside the gene matches. Looked up from germline, CDR1 is MDHEN and CDR2 is SYDVKM. The CDR3 extends over 13 amino acids. The CDR3 region is CASTLGQGRVAFF. The DNA for the CDR3 is TGTGCCAGCACCCTCGGACAGGGGCGGGTAGCTTTCTTT. The full variable domain, rest sourced from reference TRBV28 and TRBJ1-1, is DVKVTQSSRYLVKRTGEKVFLECVQDMDHENMFWYRQDPGLGLRLIYFSYDVKMKEKGDIPEGYSVSREKKERFSLILESASTNQTSMYLCASTLGQGRVAFFGQGTRLTVV.

The chain recombines TRBV5-1 with TRBJ2-5; D call uncertain. CDR1 and CDR2 (germline): SGHRS, YFSETQ. CDR3 size: 14 residues. With 4 bases removed from V and 2 bases from J, the gap between germline ends came to 12 bases. The CDR3 spells CASSPSPGQETQYF. The CDR3 DNA reads TGCGCCAGCAGCCCCTCACCCGGGCAAGAGACCCAGTACTTC.

The chain's CDR3 is CASSEGPRYEQYF. The CDR3 DNA follows: TGTGCCAGCAGCGAGGGGCCCAGGTACGAGCAGTACTTC. The chain carries TRBV25-1 and TRBJ2-7; D may correspond to TRBD1 or TRBD2 (5 bases each). Trimming pared 6 bases from V and 4 bases from J, leaving 13 bases between. The germline V gene has CDR1 MGHDK and CDR2 SYGVNS. The CDR3 is made up of 13 amino acids.

The J gene is TRBJ1-4, the V gene TRBV27, with 8 bases aligning to TRBD1. CDR1 and CDR2 (germline): MNHEY, SMNVEV (reference sequence). CDR3 length equals 14 residues. V was pared by 4 bases and J by 7 bases, with 5 bases of the junction left unmatched. The CDR3: CASSSTGGVEKLFF. The CDR3 DNA follows: TGTGCCAGCAGTTCTACAGGGGGAGTTGAAAAACTGTTTTTT.

The genes are TRBV6-5 and TRBJ1-5; TRBD1 matches 8 bases. Germline-derived CDR1 and CDR2 are MNHEY and SVGAGI. V gave up 6 bases and J gave up 5 bases; unmatched junction bases: 6. This CDR3 spans 14 amino acids. The CDR3 nucleotides are TGTGCCAGCAGCAAGGGACAGGCGCATCAGCCCCAGCATTTT. Encoded protein: CASSKGQAHQPQHF.

V usage is TRBV7-9 and J usage is TRBJ2-5; possibly TRBD1 or TRBD2 for D (5 bases each). This CDR3 region has 13 residues. CDR1 and CDR2 from the germline V gene are SEHNR and FQNEAQ (reference sequence). Trimming left V 5 bases short and J 13 bases short, with 20 bases between. This CDR3 is CASSAGTGTRGYF. The CDR3 DNA follows: TGTGCCAGCAGCGCCGGGACCGGGACCCGTGGGTACTTC.

V and J are TRBV30 and TRBJ1-4, with D possibly TRBD1 on 5 matching bases. V lost 4 bases to trimming and J lost 5 bases, with 14 bases between them. CDR1 and CDR2 (germline): GTSNPN, SVGIG (reference sequence). This CDR3 contains 14 residues. Here the CDR3 DNA reads TGTGCCTGGAATGGGAGGGGATGGAATGAAAAACTGTTTTTT. This translates into CAWNGRGWNEKLFF.

For this clone: Other DNA sequences from this sample encode an identical CDR3 as well. The chain employs TRBV7-2 and TRBJ1-4, with D unclear. From germline, CDR1 is SGHTA and CDR2 FQGNSA. V was pared by 2 bases and J by 3 bases, with 4 bases between. The CDR3 consists of 13 residues. CDR3 residues: CASSLRPNEKLFF. CDR3 DNA: TGTGCCAGCAGCTTACGGCCTAATGAAAAACTGTTTTTT.

This sequence joins TRBV2 and TRBJ1-2; unclear D gene. CDR1 is SNHLY, CDR2 FYNNEI, per germline. V lost 3 bases and J lost 5, with 13 bases in between. There are 14 residues in the CDR3. The CDR3 DNA reads as TGTGCCAGCAGTGAGTTAGTGGGCTCTTATGGCTACACCTTC. Its translation is CASSELVGSYGYTF. The variable domain in full, with the rest retrieved from reference TRBV2 and TRBJ1-2, is EPEVTQTPSHQVTQMGQEVILRCVPISNHLYFYWYRQILGQKVEFLVSFYNNEISEKSEIFDDQFSVERPDGSNFTLKIRSTKLEDSAMYFCASSELVGSYGYTFGSGTRLTVV.

Here the CDR3 DNA reads TGTGCCTTGGATTTGGGGACCCAGTACTTC. This sequence encodes CALDLGTQYF. This chain links TRBV30 with TRBJ2-5; no clear D gene. The CDR3 spans 10 residues. Germline CDR1 is GTSNPN and CDR2 is SVGIG (reference sequence). Between the trimmed V and J ends, which lost 7 bases and 7 bases, there was a span of 10 bases.

The chain is built from TRBV5-1 and TRBJ2-3, with 7 bases matching TRBD2. The CDR3 sequence is 15 residues long. With 0 bases clipped from V and 3 bases from J, the junction kept 4 bases outside the gene matches. The germline CDR1 and CDR2 sequences are SGHRS and YFSETQ. CDR3 region: CASSLASSGTDTQYF. For the CDR3, the DNA is TGCGCCAGCAGCTTGGCGTCTAGCGGAACAGATACGCAGTATTTT.

The chain has TRBV18 and TRBJ2-7; D is uncertain. The CDR3 consists of 13 residues. V lost 4 bases and J lost 2, with 9 bases in between. Germline lookup yields CDR1 KGHSH and CDR2 LQKENI. The DNA for the CDR3 is TGTGCCAGCTCACAATCTGGGCCCTACGAGCAGTACTTC. This gives the protein CASSQSGPYEQYF.

This chain joins TRBV28 and TRBJ1-5; a weak D match, TRBD1 (5 bases). This CDR3 spans 14 amino acids. Germline V lookup: CDR1 MDHEN, CDR2 SYDVKM. V was pared by 9 bases and J by 4 bases, with 16 bases between. CDR3 amino acids: CASKRQLLNQPQHF. The CDR3 DNA is TGTGCCAGTAAACGACAGCTACTTAATCAGCCCCAGCATTTT.